This T cell receptor beta chain was captured in a study of cytomegalovirus exposure and HLA in healthy donors. The study ran its PCR with 60 Vbeta and 13 Jbeta primers. Authors' methods: A later analysis tallied some 80 million unique TCR beta chains, 9.5 million to 14 million of them shared. Some clones are missing from TCRdb's copy, which holds only in-frame ones; the method was immunoSEQ multiplex PCR. The V and J calls and clone size were taken over from that table, and D and trimming were inferred from the DNA. The table lists around 140,000 clones. The V end lost 3 bases, the J end lost 6 bases, and 11 bases lay between the germline ends. The CDR3 is 13 amino acids. CDR1 is MDHEN, CDR2 SYDVKM, per germline.

Sequenced sample: PBMCs. The rearrangement uses TRBV28 and TRBJ1-2; D perhaps matches TRBD1 (5 bases). This clonotype was obtained from a male donor in good health and CMV-seronegative. CDR3 in DNA: TGTGCCAGCAGTTTTTCTCCCAGGGATGGCTACACCTTC. Its translation: CASSFSPRDGYTF.